The 23 T cell receptor beta chains in this list originate from one sample, sequenced in a study of blood T cell repertoires in COVID-19. Data came from immunoSEQ multiplex PCR; TCRdb stores just in-frame clones and leaves some out. Here the sample spans 250,000 to 300,000 clones, 70% to 90% being singletons. Sample: PBMCs or T cells enriched from blood (not recorded which). These receptors all stem from a woman aged 45-65 years who had recovered from COVID-19.

The gene calls are TRBV5-1 and TRBJ2-7, with 8 positions matching TRBD1. Trimming removed 4 bases from V and 9 bases from J; junction bases left unmatched: 3. Germline V lookup: CDR1 SGHRS, CDR2 YFSETQ. The CDR3 totals 11 residues. This CDR3 reads CASSNGQGQYF. The CDR3 DNA sequence: TGCGCCAGCAGCAACGGACAGGGGCAGTACTTC.

The chain has TRBV19 and TRBJ2-2; TRBD1 agrees at 7 bases. CDR3 length: 14 amino acids. V lost 9 bases, J lost 4 bases, and 8 bases stayed unmatched. Germline CDR1 and CDR2: LNHDA and SQIVND (reference sequence). For the CDR3, the DNA is TGTGCCAGCACAGACAGGGCTGCCACCGGGGAGCTGTTTTTT. It yields the protein CASTDRAATGELFF.

The CDR3 nucleotides are TGTGCCAGCAGTTTAAGAGCGGGAGCCCCCAATGAGCAGTTCTTC. The encoded protein is CASSLRAGAPNEQFF. The chain is built from TRBV28 and TRBJ2-1; 8 bases align to TRBD2. Germline CDR1 MDHEN, CDR2 SYDVKM. This CDR3 contains 15 residues. V dropped 2 bases and J dropped 6; count of bases not matched to a gene: 6.

The gene calls are TRBV9 and TRBJ1-3; D gene ambiguous. Trimming pared 4 bases from V and 0 bases from J, leaving 14 bases between. The CDR3 is 16 amino acids. CDR1 and CDR2 (germline): SGDLS, YYNGEE. The CDR3 is CASSIDTLNSGNTIYF. The CDR3 DNA is TGTGCCAGCAGCATCGACACATTGAACTCTGGAAACACCATATATTTT.

The genes are TRBV5-1 and TRBJ2-1, with TRBD2 matching over 11 bases. Germline CDR1 reads SGHRS; CDR2 reads YFSETQ. This CDR3 is 16 amino acids long. V gave up 0 bases and J gave up 8 bases; unmatched junction bases: 7. The CDR3 reads CASSLELAGGPYEQFF. CDR3 DNA: TGCGCCAGCAGCTTGGAGTTAGCGGGAGGGCCTTATGAGCAGTTCTTC.

V and J are TRBV5-1 and TRBJ2-1; 9 nucleotides align to TRBD1. Germline loops: CDR1 SGHRS, CDR2 YFSETQ. V gave up 8 bases and J gave up 8 bases; unmatched junction bases: 5. This CDR3 has 12 residues. The CDR3 protein is CASSRDRDEQFF. CDR3 coding DNA: TGCGCCAGTTCCCGGGACAGGGATGAGCAGTTCTTC.

The rearrangement joins TRBV5-6 to TRBJ2-1; a weak D match, TRBD2 (5 bases). The CDR3 is 17 residues long. V lost 1 base and J 0 bases, leaving 14 bases between the germline ends. Germline-derived CDR1 and CDR2 are SGHDT and YYEEEE. CDR3: CASSLSLLVGSYNEQFF. The CDR3 nucleotides are TGTGCCAGCAGCTTGTCTCTACTAGTCGGCTCCTACAATGAGCAGTTCTTC.

The chain couples TRBV7-9 to TRBJ1-5; D gene unclear. The CDR3 covers 13 residues. Trimming took off 1 base at V and 4 bases at J, with 5 bases between the two ends. CDR1 and CDR2 (germline): SEHNR, FQNEAQ (reference sequence). This CDR3 reads CASSLDGNQPQHF. As DNA, the CDR3 is TGTGCCAGCAGCTTAGACGGGAATCAGCCCCAGCATTTT.

This chain uses TRBV29-1 with TRBJ2-7; D is perhaps TRBD1 (6 bases). Germline CDR1 SQVTM, CDR2 ANQGSEA. This CDR3 has 12 residues. Trimming removed 6 bases from V and 3 bases from J, with 12 bases in between. CDR3 in DNA: TGCAGCGTCCTACCGGACAGCTACGAGCAGTACTTC. This encodes CSVLPDSYEQYF.

The V gene is TRBV5-6, the J gene TRBJ1-6; 11 bases are shared with TRBD1. This CDR3 has 15 amino acids. Germline lookup yields CDR1 SGHDT and CDR2 YYEEEE. The J segment lost 6 bases and the V segment lost 4 bases, leaving 3 bases of the junction unmatched. Here the CDR3 DNA reads TGTGCCAGCAGCCAGGACAGGGGGCTTAATTCACCCCTCCACTTT. Translated, it gives CASSQDRGLNSPLHF.

This clone was picked up one time. The rearrangement joins TRBV5-4 to TRBJ2-3, with TRBD1 matching over 8 bases. CDR1 and CDR2 (germline): SGHNT, YYREEE (reference sequence). The CDR3 is 16 residues long. Trimming took 3 bases from V and 2 from J; bases not matched to a gene: 8. The CDR3 loop reads CASSSQGARDTDTQYF. DNA of the CDR3: TGTGCCAGCAGCTCGCAGGGGGCGCGGGACACAGATACGCAGTATTTT.

V gene TRBV28 combines with J gene TRBJ2-1; a possible D gene is TRBD1 (6 bases). Per germline, CDR1 MDHEN and CDR2 SYDVKM. The length of the CDR3 is 15 residues. Trimming left V 4 bases short and J 10 bases short, with 20 bases between. The CDR3 spells CASSSEGRGSGEQFF. For the CDR3, the DNA is TGTGCCAGCAGTTCGGAAGGCAGGGGTTCCGGAGAGCAGTTCTTC. The whole variable domain, remainder taken from reference TRBV28 and TRBJ2-1, is DVKVTQSSRYLVKRTGEKVFLECVQDMDHENMFWYRQDPGLGLRLIYFSYDVKMKEKGDIPEGYSVSREKKERFSLILESASTNQTSMYLCASSSEGRGSGEQFFGPGTRLTVL.

This clone was recorded a few times. The V call is TRBV5-1, the J call TRBJ1-2; a weak D match, TRBD1 (5 bases). Germline-derived CDR1 and CDR2 are SGHRS and YFSETQ. The CDR3 contains 16 residues. Trimming stripped 3 bases from V and 6 bases from J, with 21 bases between. The CDR3 DNA sequence: TGCGCCAGCAGCTCCCGGGACTCCAATGGCGATAATGGCTACACCTTC. It codes for CASSSRDSNGDNGYTF.

The chain recombines TRBV3-1 (or the pseudogene TRBV3-2) with TRBJ2-5; 9 bases match TRBD2. This CDR3 is 14 amino acids long. V shed 6 bases, J shed 2 bases, and the junction held 4 bases outside the gene matches. CDR1 is LGHDT, CDR2 YNNKEL, per germline (reference sequence). The CDR3 region has the DNA TGTGCCAGCAGAGGACTAGCGAAACAAGAGACCCAGTACTTC. Translated: CASRGLAKQETQYF.

The chain joins TRBV5-1 to TRBJ2-2; 10 bases match TRBD2. CDR3 length: 16 amino acids. CDR1 and CDR2 (germline): SGHRS, YFSETQ. With 2 bases clipped from V and 2 bases from J, the junction kept 3 bases outside the gene matches. The CDR3 region has the DNA TGCGCCAGCAGCTTTTTAGCGGGAGGTAACACCGGGGAGCTGTTTTTT. It codes for CASSFLAGGNTGELFF. Combining the CDR3 with reference TRBV5-1 and TRBJ2-2 gives the whole variable domain KAGVTQTPRYLIKTRGQQVTLSCSPISGHRSVSWYQQTPGQGLQFLFEYFSETQRNKGNFPGRFSGRQFSNSRSEMNVSTLELGDSALYLCASSFLAGGNTGELFFGEGSRLTVL.

The chain is built from TRBV29-1 and TRBJ1-1; perhaps TRBD1 as D (6 bases). V dropped 5 bases and J dropped 6 bases, with 10 bases sitting between them. CDR3 length: 11 residues. Per germline, CDR1 SQVTM and CDR2 ANQGSEA. In DNA form, the CDR3 reads TGCAGCGTTCAGGGGCTCCCTGAAGCTTTCTTT. The encoded protein is CSVQGLPEAFF.

This chain links TRBV28 with TRBJ1-5; D unresolved. Trimming left V 3 bases short and J 5 bases short, with 11 bases between. The CDR3 totals 14 residues. Germline V gene data show CDR1 as MDHEN and CDR2 as SYDVKM. The CDR3: CASSLGGEDQPQHF. CDR3 DNA sequence: TGTGCCAGCAGTTTGGGAGGAGAAGATCAGCCCCAGCATTTT.

This sequence joins TRBV2 and TRBJ2-1; D gene unclear. CDR3 length: 11 amino acids. The V end lost 4 bases, the J end lost 6 bases, and 4 bases lay between the germline ends. Germline V gives CDR1 SNHLY, CDR2 FYNNEI. CDR3 in amino acids: CASSVGNEQFF. CDR3 nucleotides: TGTGCCAGCAGTGTCGGCAATGAGCAGTTCTTC.

The genes are TRBV5-4 and TRBJ2-1; D perhaps matches TRBD2 (6 bases). The germline V gene has CDR1 SGHNT and CDR2 YYREEE (reference sequence). There are 16 residues in the CDR3. Between the trimmed V and J ends, which lost 3 bases and 0 bases, there was a span of 13 bases. The CDR3 protein is CASSSSSASSYNEQFF. The CDR3, as DNA: TGTGCCAGCAGCTCATCTAGCGCCAGCTCCTACAATGAGCAGTTCTTC.

CDR3 nucleotide sequence: TGTGCCAGCAGCCACTGGAGGGGTAAGAATGAAAAACTGTTTTTT. Translated, it gives CASSHWRGKNEKLFF. The chain uses TRBV3-1 (or the pseudogene TRBV3-2) and TRBJ1-4; a weak D match, TRBD1 (5 bases). V was pared by 3 bases and J by 5 bases, with 13 bases between. The germline V gene encodes CDR1 LGHDT and CDR2 YNNKEL (reference sequence). The CDR3 sequence is 15 residues long.

This chain connects TRBV6-5 to TRBJ2-7, with 9 nucleotides matching TRBD1. The germline CDR1 and CDR2 sequences are MNHEY and SVGAGI. The CDR3 contains 13 residues. Unmatched junction bases numbered 3, after V lost 8 bases and J lost 1 base. CDR3 DNA: TGTGCCAGCCTTGGACAGGGGTCCTACGAGCAGTACTTC. Translation: CASLGQGSYEQYF.

V is TRBV4-1 and J is TRBJ1-6, with D possibly TRBD1 on 6 matching bases. This CDR3 is 17 amino acids long. Germline V gene data show CDR1 as MGHRA and CDR2 as YSYEKL. Trimming pared 5 bases from V and 7 bases from J, leaving 21 bases between. Written as DNA, the CDR3 is TGCGCCAGCAGCATGACCATTGTCAGGGGAGCGAATTCACCCCTCCACTTT. It translates to CASSMTIVRGANSPLHF.

In the case of this clone: The sample holds other DNA sequences that translate to the same CDR3. CDR3 sequence (DNA): TGTGCCAGCAGTTTGCGGGGGAACGAAGCTTTCTTT. Protein product: CASSLRGNEAFF. The V call is TRBV28, the J call TRBJ1-1; possible D gene TRBD1, 5 bases. CDR1 is MDHEN and CDR2 is SYDVKM in the germline V gene. V shed 3 bases and J shed 8 bases, with 10 bases lying between them. The CDR3 spans 12 residues.